This TCR beta chain was sequenced during a study of T cells in Graves' hyperthyroidism and ophthalmopathy. Uncontrolled infection, other autoimmune disease, pregnancy or lactation barred patients from enrollment. Diagnostic decisions used clinical symptoms, serum thyroxine and TRAb, thyroid ultrasound and orbital computed tomography. This clonotype occurred a few times. What it recognizes is unknown. Germline assignment: CDR1 SNHLY and CDR2 FYNNEI. The CDR3 totals 14 residues. J gave up 2 bases and V 7 bases, and 7 bases lay outside the gene matches. Overall study findings and caveats: Blood held most thyroid clonotypes expanded above 0.001 frequency. In simple terms, a model built on 13 V-J features told ophthalmopathy apart from stable hyperthyroidism.

From RNA transcripts, TCR beta CDR3 regions were amplified. The TCR CDR3 first-round RT-PCR relied on the HTBI primer set. TCRdb used MiXCR to reprocess the multiplex PCR reads, holding one entry per CDR3 protein. This sample has around 400,000 distinct CDR3 sequences, with about 25% found just once. V usage is TRBV2 and J usage is TRBJ2-5; 7 nucleotides agree with TRBD1. The sample comprised blood. The TCR comes from a man between 50 and 59 years old with Graves' hyperthyroidism. The CDR3 loop is CASTKGQTQETQYF. In DNA form, the CDR3 reads TGTGCCAGCACCAAGGGACAGACACAAGAGACCCAGTACTTC.